Sequencing of this T cell receptor beta chain was carried out in a study of blood T cell repertoires in COVID-19. The data were produced by immunoSEQ multiplex PCR, yet TCRdb's version contains in-frame clones alone and is incomplete. The table records tens of thousands of clones, roughly 86% of them present only once. This clone was observed once. This CDR3 is built from 14 residues. Germline V gene sequence: CDR1 MNHEY, CDR2 SVGAGI. The V gene lost 2 bases and the J gene lost 4 bases, with 12 bases spanning the gap. This sequence originates from a human donor with active COVID-19. The donor label of this sample is uncertain. V gene TRBV6-5 combines with J gene TRBJ2-7; maybe TRBD2 (6 bases). Source material: peripheral blood. The CDR3 nucleotides read TGTGCCAGCAGTTACGCAGGAGGGAATTACGAGCAGTACTTC. Protein product: CASSYAGGNYEQYF.